These 11 T cell receptor beta chains share one sample of origin, sequenced in a study of glioma-infiltrating T cells (dated by TCRdb to about 2016). TCRdb names Illumina MiSeq as the instrument used. TCR alpha and beta CDR3 regions were amplified with the iRepertoire nested amplicon-rescue multiplex PCR (arm-PCR) platform from RNA. In-frame beta chains were kept once TCRdb had trimmed the public reads at Q25 with fastp and called clones with MiXCR. Entries are consolidated by CDR3 protein sequence, retaining the most common genes and DNA. For this sample the table gives about 380,000 distinct CDR3 sequences, of which roughly two fifths were detected only once. The ten largest account for about 11% of the sample. The sample taken for sequencing was glioma tissue, nonneoplastic brain tissue, or PBMCs (not recorded which). The origin of the receptors is a human donor with low-grade glioma or glioblastoma, undergoing nonglioma brain surgery, or in good health (not recorded which).

The chain joins TRBV7-2 to TRBJ1-2; D is uncertain. Germline values: CDR1 SGHTA, CDR2 FQGNSA. V was pared by 4 bases and J by 4 bases, with 13 bases between. CDR3 length: 14 amino acids. The CDR3 coding sequence is TGTGCCAGCAGCTCCCCCCCGCAAGTCTATGGCTACACCTTC. Its protein product is CASSSPPQVYGYTF.

Details on this clonotype: This may come from a read error, since a much larger clone is one base off. The chain is built from TRBV27 and TRBJ2-7; 10 bases are shared with TRBD1. V trimming: 8 bases; J trimming: 5 bases; junction bases outside the gene matches: 12. The germline V gene has CDR1 MNHEY and CDR2 SMNVEV (reference sequence). The CDR3 covers 15 residues. CDR3 sequence reads: CASGTKWDRGDEQYF. The CDR3 bases are TGTGCCAGCGGTACGAAATGGGACAGGGGAGACGAGCAGTACTTC.

This clonotype was seen many times. The V gene is TRBV28, the J gene TRBJ2-2; D possibly corresponds to TRBD2 (6 bases). Germline-derived CDR1 and CDR2 are MDHEN and SYDVKM. The CDR3 has 16 residues. Between the trimmed V and J ends, which lost 3 bases and 4 bases, there was a span of 15 bases. CDR3 sequence reads: CASSLTRGFGTGELFF. The DNA of the CDR3 is TGTGCCAGCAGTTTGACGCGGGGTTTTGGCACCGGGGAGCTGTTTTTT.

In its sample, this clonotype was seen many times. This chain links TRBV6-2 or TRBV6-3 with TRBJ2-1; 9 positions agree with TRBD2. The V gene's germline CDR1 is MNHEY and CDR2 SVGEGT. The CDR3 consists of 15 residues. With V trimmed by 6 bases and J by 4 bases, 7 bases remained unmatched. This chain's CDR3 is CASSHRGLAYNEQFF. DNA for the CDR3: TGTGCCAGCAGCCACAGGGGACTAGCTTACAATGAGCAGTTCTTC.

Ten or more counts support this clonotype. The genes are TRBV28 and TRBJ2-3, with D perhaps TRBD1 (5 bases). The CDR3 loop spans 17 amino acids. The V gene lost 6 bases and the J gene lost 2 bases, with 21 bases spanning the gap. CDR1 is MDHEN and CDR2 is SYDVKM in the germline V gene. CDR3 DNA sequence: TGTGCCAGCAGCCTTCCAGGCAGGGCAAGGTCCACAGATACGCAGTATTTT. Its translation: CASSLPGRARSTDTQYF.

This clonotype was counted many times. The V and J genes are TRBV28 and TRBJ1-3; D ambiguous. The CDR3 contains 14 residues. V was clipped by 7 bases and J by 4 bases, with 14 bases between them. Germline V gene lookup returns CDR1 MDHEN and CDR2 SYDVKM. The CDR3 loop reads CASKVTVAGNTIYF. For the CDR3, the DNA is TGTGCCAGCAAAGTCACAGTCGCCGGAAACACCATATATTTT.

This chain joins TRBV7-2 and TRBJ1-1; perhaps TRBD1 as D (6 bases). Trimming shortened V by 4 bases and J by 4 bases, and 13 bases separated the two germline ends. Germline values: CDR1 SGHTA, CDR2 FQGNSA. This CDR3 region has 14 residues. CDR3 DNA sequence: TGTGCCAGCAGCTCACAGGGTTGGGGCACTGAAGCTTTCTTT. This gives the protein CASSSQGWGTEAFF.

There are a few counts of this clonotype. The chain uses TRBV6-6 and TRBJ2-7; D call uncertain. V dropped 0 bases and J dropped 3 bases, with 12 bases sitting between them. CDR3 length: 15 amino acids. Germline assignment: CDR1 MNHNY and CDR2 SVGAGI (reference sequence). As DNA, the CDR3 is TGTGCCAGCAGTTACTCGCCCCATCAGAGCTACGAGCAGTACTTC. As protein: CASSYSPHQSYEQYF.

Many counts were recorded for this clonotype. CDR3 DNA: TGTGCCAGCAGTTACGTAGCGGGATCCACAGATACGCAGTATTTT. Residues: CASSYVAGSTDTQYF. The J gene is TRBJ2-3, the V gene TRBV6-2 or TRBV6-3, with 8 bases identical to TRBD2. The CDR3 has 15 amino acids. Trimming removed 2 bases from V and 2 bases from J; junction bases left unmatched: 3. Germline V lookup: CDR1 MNHEY, CDR2 SVGEGT.

Turning to this clonotype: A much larger clone lies a single base off, so this may be a read error. This chain uses TRBV15 with TRBJ2-3, with D unclear. From germline, CDR1 is LNHNV and CDR2 YYDKDF (reference sequence). The CDR3 contains 13 residues. This CDR3 is CATSRESADAQYF. In DNA, the CDR3 is TGTGCCACCAGCAGGGAGTCCGCAGATGCGCAGTATTTT.

In its sample, this clonotype was seen many times. This chain joins TRBV12-3 or TRBV12-4 and TRBJ2-7; 9 nucleotides line up with TRBD1. The CDR3 is made up of 14 amino acids. V lost 7 bases, J lost 5 bases, and 9 bases stayed unmatched. The CDR3, as DNA: TGTGCCAGCAATCTCCGGGACAGGGACAACGAGCAGTACTTC. It translates to CASNLRDRDNEQYF.